Below are 16 T cell receptor delta chains sequenced from a single sample in a study of DNA immune sequencing with unique molecular identifiers (dated by TCRdb to 2019 to 2021). Library preparation used multiplex PCR. The sequencer was an Illumina MiniSeq. A 32-plex assay with primers for all 8 TRDV and 4 TRDJ genes covering the CDR3 was used to amplify genomic DNA. During 3 cycles of barcoding PCR, a 12-nucleotide UMI was attached, and a second PCR using Illumina adapter primers followed. Clonotypes were called again by TCRdb from the public reads via CATT, and duplicate nucleotide sequences were then merged into one entry. The sample table contains roughly 2,300 delta-chain clones; only one count was recorded for 11% to 15% of them. About 49% of the sample is in the top ten clones. The sequenced sample was gamma-delta T cells enriched from blood buffy coat, or unenriched PBMCs (not recorded which). The receptor source for this set is a human donor in good health.

This clone showed up just a few times. TCRdb has a much larger clone's protein, which differs at residue 14 from the translation of this DNA, likely because of a read error; what is shown is the protein translated from the DNA. The J gene is TRDJ3, the V gene TRDV2; 11 bases are a match to TRDD3. Germline V gene sequence: CDR1 GEAIGNYY, CDR2 EKD. The CDR3 is 20 residues long. CDR3 DNA sequence: TGTGCCTGTGAACCGTACTGGGGGATAATAGGCTCCTGGTACACCCGACAGATGTTTTTC. Translating it yields CACEPYWGIIGSWYTRQMFF.

To note about this clone: The protein TCRdb gives is from a much larger clone and does not agree with this DNA's translation at residue 12, likely a read error; the protein shown here comes from the DNA. The V gene is TRDV2, the J gene TRDJ1; 9 nucleotides agree with TRDD3. Looked up from germline, CDR1 is GEAIGNYY and CDR2 is EKD. V gave up 1 base and J gave up 3 bases; unmatched junction bases: 11. The CDR3 loop spans 17 amino acids. CDR3 in DNA: TGTGCCTGTGACACTCTGGGGGATGGAAAGTACGCCGATAAACTCATCTTT. Translation: CACDTLGDGKYADKLIF.

With respect to this clone: A read error is likely here: a far larger clone is one base away. Other DNA variants within this sample encode the same CDR3. The rearrangement links TRDV2 to TRDJ1; 7 nucleotides align to TRDD3. Germline V gene sequence: CDR1 GEAIGNYY, CDR2 EKD. This CDR3 has 15 residues. CDR3 coding DNA: TGTGCCTGTGACCTACTGGGGACAGACACTGATAAACTCATCTTT. Translated: CACDLLGTDTDKLIF.

Regarding this clone: A read error is likely here: a far larger clone is one base away. Other DNA sequences from this sample encode an identical CDR3 as well. The chain combines TRDV2 with TRDJ1, with a weak D call TRDD3 (5 bases). CDR1 is GEAIGNYY, CDR2 EKD, per germline. The V gene lost 4 bases and the J gene lost 1 base, with 15 bases spanning the gap. The CDR3 is made up of 15 amino acids. This CDR3 is CACDTVGGRTDKLIF. CDR3 sequence (DNA): TGTGCCTGTGATACCGTCGGGGGTCGCACCGATAAACTCATCTTT.

This clone was counted only a few times. The chain has TRDV1 and TRDJ1; 10 bases are shared with TRDD3. The CDR3 sequence is 21 residues long. Germline V gene sequence: CDR1 TSWWSYY, CDR2 QGS. With V trimmed by 0 bases and J by 0 bases, 16 bases remained unmatched. The CDR3 region has the DNA TGTGCTCTTGGGGAACTCGGCCTCCGAATTGGGGGATACCGGTACACCGATAAACTCATCTTT. This gives the protein CALGELGLRIGGYRYTDKLIF.

In its sample, this clone was seen a few times. V usage is TRDV1 and J usage is TRDJ1; the D gene could be TRDD2 or TRDD3 (9 bases each). Germline-derived CDR1 and CDR2 are TSWWSYY and QGS. V was shortened by 3 bases and J by 0 bases, with 32 bases between the two germline ends. This CDR3 spans 22 amino acids. The CDR3 nucleotides are TGTGCTCTTGGGGACGAAAGCCTTCCTACGGGGGATACCACCGAGTACACCGATAAACTCATCTTT. This sequence encodes CALGDESLPTGDTTEYTDKLIF.

This clone showed up many times. This chain uses TRDV2 with TRDJ1; 11 bases line up with TRDD3. V gave up 1 base and J gave up 4 bases; unmatched junction bases: 10. In germline, CDR1 is GEAIGNYY, CDR2 EKD. The CDR3 covers 17 residues. The CDR3 sequence: CACDTLVGDTPYDKLIF. CDR3 DNA sequence: TGTGCCTGTGACACTCTGGTGGGGGATACGCCCTACGATAAACTCATCTTT.

In this sample, this clone turned up many times. The V call is TRAV38-2/DV8, the J call TRDJ1; 11 nucleotides agree with TRDD3. The ends lost 0 bases at V and 2 bases at J; junction bases unmatched: 6. Germline CDR1 reads TSESDYY; CDR2 reads QEAYKQQN. This CDR3 contains 17 residues. DNA of the CDR3: TGTGCTTATAGGAGCGTACTGGGGGATAAACCAACCGATAAACTCATCTTT. Translating gives CAYRSVLGDKPTDKLIF.

In this sample, this clone turned up a few times. TCRdb assigns this DNA the protein of a much larger clone, which departs from its translation at residue 12; this likely reflects a read error, and the protein shown comes from translating the DNA. V usage is TRDV2 and J usage is TRDJ1, with TRDD3 identical over 8 bases. The CDR3 spans 17 residues. The junction had 15 bases not matched to a gene; V was cut back by 3 bases and J by 4 bases. Germline V gene data show CDR1 as GEAIGNYY and CDR2 as EKD. The DNA of the CDR3 is TGTGCCTGTGACTCACTTCCCTACGGGGATACCATCGATAAACTCATCTTT. Its protein is CACDSLPYGDTIDKLIF.

Only a few counts were recorded for this clone. A J gene of TRDJ1 was called, though the V gene was not; no check of the table's D call, TRDD3, against the DNA was made. The CDR3 is 17 residues long. In nucleotides, the CDR3 is TGTGCTCTTGGGGACCCTCAGGGGGGGGATCTCACCGATAAACTCATCTTT. This codes for CALGDPQGGDLTDKLIF.

This clone was detected only a few times. This DNA's translation differs at residue 9 from TCRdb's protein, which comes from a much larger clone; a read error is likely, and the protein shown is translated from the DNA. The rearrangement links TRDV2 to TRDJ1; TRDD3 matches 7 bases. The CDR3 has 15 residues. Unmatched junction bases numbered 7, after V lost 3 bases and J lost 1 base. Germline CDR1 is GEAIGNYY and CDR2 is EKD. The CDR3 nucleotides read TGTGCCTGTGACCTACTGGGGACAGTCACCGATAAACTCATCTTT. Translated, it gives CACDLLGTVTDKLIF.

The V gene remains uncalled, whereas the J gene is TRDJ1. The CDR3 runs to 20 residues. The CDR3 protein is CALGEVGVHRELGPLGKLIF. The CDR3 DNA follows: TGTGCTCTTGGGGAAGTTGGGGTTCACCGCGAGCTGGGGCCCCTCGGTAAACTCATCTTT.

This clone appeared a few times. The protein TCRdb gives is from a much larger clone and does not agree with this DNA's translation at residue 3, likely a read error; the protein shown here comes from the DNA. The chain has TRDV2 and TRDJ1; 9 bases are a match to TRDD3. The CDR3 consists of 18 residues. Germline CDR1 and CDR2: GEAIGNYY and EKD. DNA for the CDR3: TGTGCCCGTGACACCGTAGGCCCTACTGGGGGACTGATCGATAAACTCATCTTT. Its protein product is CARDTVGPTGGLIDKLIF.

Regarding this clone: Only one base separates this from a far larger clonotype, so it likely reflects a read error. Other DNA variants within this sample encode the same CDR3. The chain combines TRDV2 with TRDJ1, with unresolved D. This CDR3 comprises 14 residues. V lost 2 bases to trimming and J lost 0 bases, with 9 bases between them. From germline, CDR1 is GEAIGNYY and CDR2 EKD. The CDR3 region has the DNA TGTGCCTGTGACAAAGTGGGAGACACCGATAAACTCATCTTT. Translating it yields CACDKVGDTDKLIF.

There are a few counts of this clone. For this DNA, TCRdb reports the protein of a much larger clone, which diverges at residue 4, most likely from a read error; the protein presented here is translated directly from the DNA. V gene TRDV2 combines with J gene TRDJ1; unclear D gene. Between the trimmed V and J ends, which lost 5 bases and 0 bases, there was a span of 12 bases. The germline CDR1 and CDR2 sequences are GEAIGNYY and EKD. CDR3 length equals 14 residues. The CDR3 region has the DNA TGTGCCTGTGGCAGTCTAGTGTACACCGATAAACTCATCTTT. Protein: CACGSLVYTDKLIF.

This clone occurred a few times. This sequence joins TRDV1 and TRDJ1, with 7 nucleotides matching TRDD3. Germline CDR1 TSWWSYY, CDR2 QGS. CDR3 size: 20 residues. J was trimmed by 11 bases and V by 0 bases; bases with no gene match: 27. CDR3 in amino acids: CALGELRHLPGDKGGVMLIF. CDR3 nucleotide sequence: TGTGCTCTTGGGGAACTTAGGCACCTGCCCGGGGATAAAGGGGGGGTAATGCTCATCTTT.